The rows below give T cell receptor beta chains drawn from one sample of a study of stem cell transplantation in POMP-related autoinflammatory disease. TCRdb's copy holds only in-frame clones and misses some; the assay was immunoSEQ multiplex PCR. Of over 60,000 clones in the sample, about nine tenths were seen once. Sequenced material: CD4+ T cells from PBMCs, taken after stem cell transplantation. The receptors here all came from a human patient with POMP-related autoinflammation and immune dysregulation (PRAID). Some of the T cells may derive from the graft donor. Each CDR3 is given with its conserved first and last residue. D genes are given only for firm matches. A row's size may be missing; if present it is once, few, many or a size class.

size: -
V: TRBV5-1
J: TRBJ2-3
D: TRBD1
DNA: TGCGCCAGCAGCTTTTTTGGGACAGCAACAGATACGCAGTATTTT
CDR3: CASSFFGTATDTQYF

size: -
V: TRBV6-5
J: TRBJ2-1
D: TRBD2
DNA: TGTGCCAGCCGCTCACTAGCGGGGCCCAATGAGCAGTTCTTC
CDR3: CASRSLAGPNEQFF

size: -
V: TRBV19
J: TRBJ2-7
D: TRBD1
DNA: TGTGCCAGTAGCGGACAGGCCTCCTACGAGCAGTACTTC
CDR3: CASSGQASYEQYF

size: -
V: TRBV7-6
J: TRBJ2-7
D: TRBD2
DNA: TGTGCCAGCAGCCAGACTAGCGGGACTTACGAGCAGTACTTC
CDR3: CASSQTSGTYEQYF

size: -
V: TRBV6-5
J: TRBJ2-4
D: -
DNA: TGTGCCACCACAGGGTCAGCCAAAAACATTCAGTACTTC
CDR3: CATTGSAKNIQYF

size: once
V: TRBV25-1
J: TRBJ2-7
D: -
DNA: TGTGCCAGCAGTGATTCGCGACAGTCCTACGAGCAGTACTTC
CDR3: CASSDSRQSYEQYF

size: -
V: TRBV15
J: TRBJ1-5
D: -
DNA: TGTGCCACCAGCAGGACTGGGGATCAGCCCCAGCATTTT
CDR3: CATSRTGDQPQHF

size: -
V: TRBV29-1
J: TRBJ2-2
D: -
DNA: TGCAGCGTTGAGTTGGTCGGTAACGAGGAGCTGTTTTTT
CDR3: CSVELVGNEELFF

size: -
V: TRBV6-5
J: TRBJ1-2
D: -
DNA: TGTGCCAGCAGTTACTCCGTGAACTATGGCTACACCTTC
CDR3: CASSYSVNYGYTF

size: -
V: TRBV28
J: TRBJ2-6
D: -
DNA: TGTGCCAGCACCACGCCGGTCGGGGCCAACGTCCTGACTTTC
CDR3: CASTTPVGANVLTF

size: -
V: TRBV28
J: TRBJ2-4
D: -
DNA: TGTGCCAGCAGCCCGGACAGAATTCAAAAAAACATTCAGTACTTC
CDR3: CASSPDRIQKNIQYF

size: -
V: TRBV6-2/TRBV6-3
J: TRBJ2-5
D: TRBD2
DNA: TGTGCCAGCAGTTCCGGACCGGGACTAGCGGCGGAGACCCAGTACTTC
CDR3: CASSSGPGLAAETQYF

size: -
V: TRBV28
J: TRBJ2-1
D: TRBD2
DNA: TGTGCCAGCAGACCCCGACTAGCGGGAGATAGGAATGAGCAGTTCTTC
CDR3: CASRPRLAGDRNEQFF

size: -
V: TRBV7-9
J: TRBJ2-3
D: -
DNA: TGTGCCAGCAGCTTACTTAGACGGGAGAGCGCGACAGATACGCAGTATTTT
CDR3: CASSLLRRESATDTQYF

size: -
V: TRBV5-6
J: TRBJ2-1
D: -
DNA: TGTGCCAGCAGCTCAACCGGGAGCCGAGGGGAGCAGTTCTTC
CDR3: CASSSTGSRGEQFF

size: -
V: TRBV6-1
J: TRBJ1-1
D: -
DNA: TGTGCCAGCTGTGGGAGGGGTACGGGAAGGAACACTGAAGCTTTCTTT
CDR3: CASCGRGTGRNTEAFF

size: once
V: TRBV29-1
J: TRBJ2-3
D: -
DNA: TGCAGCGTCCGTTGGGGGACTAGCACAGATACGCAGTATTTT
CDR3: CSVRWGTSTDTQYF

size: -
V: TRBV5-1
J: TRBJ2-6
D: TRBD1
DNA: TGCGCCAGCAGCACCTTAGTAGGGACAGCAAAGAGCTCTGGGGCCAACGTCCTGACTTTC
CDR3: CASSTLVGTAKSSGANVLTF

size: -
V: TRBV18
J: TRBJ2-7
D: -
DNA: TGTGCCAGCTCACCCGCCGCGGGGTCGGCTTTCTACGAGCAGTACTTC
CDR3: CASSPAAGSAFYEQYF

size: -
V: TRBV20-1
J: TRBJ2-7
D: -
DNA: TGCAGTGCTAGTTTGGAGGGAGCCTACGAGCAGTACTTC
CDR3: CSASLEGAYEQYF

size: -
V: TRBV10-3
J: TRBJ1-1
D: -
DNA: TGTGCCATCAGTCGGGGATCCCGGGGCACTGAAGCTTTCTTT
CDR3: CAISRGSRGTEAFF

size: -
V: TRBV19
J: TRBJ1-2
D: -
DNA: TGTGCCAGTAGTAGGACGGTTAACTATGGCTACACCTTC
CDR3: CASSRTVNYGYTF

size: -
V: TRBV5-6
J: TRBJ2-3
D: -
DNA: TGTGCCAGCAGCTTGGTACCAGGGCGCACAGATACGCAGTATTTT
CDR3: CASSLVPGRTDTQYF

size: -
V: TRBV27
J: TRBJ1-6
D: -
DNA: TGTGCCAGCAGTTTGGGGGGGCTCGGTAATTCACCCCTCCACTTT
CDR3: CASSLGGLGNSPLHF

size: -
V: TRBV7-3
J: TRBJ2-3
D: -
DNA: TGTGCCAGCAGCTCTAGCACAGATACGCAGTATTTT
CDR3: CASSSSTDTQYF

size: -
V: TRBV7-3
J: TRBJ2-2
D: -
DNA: TGTGCCAGCAGCCCTACCATGGAGGGGGAGCTGTTTTTT
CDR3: CASSPTMEGELFF

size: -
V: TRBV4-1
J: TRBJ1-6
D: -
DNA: TGCGCCAGCAGCCAAGGAAGTGGGAGCTCCTATAATTCACCCCTCCACTTT
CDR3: CASSQGSGSSYNSPLHF

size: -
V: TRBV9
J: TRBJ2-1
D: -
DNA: TGTGCCAGCAGCCCCCCCGCCGGGACAAAGCAGTTCTTC
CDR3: CASSPPAGTKQFF

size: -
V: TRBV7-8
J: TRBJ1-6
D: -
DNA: TGTGCCAGCAGCCCCTCGGGACGGATCCTTTCACCCCTCCACTTT
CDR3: CASSPSGRILSPLHF

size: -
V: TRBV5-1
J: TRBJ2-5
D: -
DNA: TGCGCCAGCAGCTCTCGTCCCGAAGAGACCCAGTACTTC
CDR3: CASSSRPEETQYF

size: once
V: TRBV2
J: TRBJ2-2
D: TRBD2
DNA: TGTGCCAGCAGCCTTAGCGGGAGCGAGAGGACCGGGGAGCTGTTTTTT
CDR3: CASSLSGSERTGELFF

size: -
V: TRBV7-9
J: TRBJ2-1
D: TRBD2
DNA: TGTGCCAGCAGCTCCCCGGGACTAGCAGTATACAATGAGCAGTTCTTC
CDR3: CASSSPGLAVYNEQFF

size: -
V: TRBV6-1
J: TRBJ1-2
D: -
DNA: TGTGCCAGCAGTGAAGCGGGGGTCGCGGTGGGCTACACCTTC
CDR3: CASSEAGVAVGYTF

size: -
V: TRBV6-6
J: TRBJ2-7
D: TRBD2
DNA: TGTGCCAGCAGTTACTCGTCCCCTAGCGGATCCTACGAGCAGTACTTC
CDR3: CASSYSSPSGSYEQYF

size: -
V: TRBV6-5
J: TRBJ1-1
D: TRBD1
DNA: TGTGCCAGCAGTTACCTACAGGGGACTGAAGCTTTCTTT
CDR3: CASSYLQGTEAFF

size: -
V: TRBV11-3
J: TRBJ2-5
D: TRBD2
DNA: TGTGCCAGCAGCCCGAACGGGGGGACGGCGGAGACCCAGTACTTC
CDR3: CASSPNGGTAETQYF

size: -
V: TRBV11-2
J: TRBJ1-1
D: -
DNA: TGTGCCAGCAGCTTAGAGACAGTCACTGAAGCTTTCTTT
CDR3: CASSLETVTEAFF

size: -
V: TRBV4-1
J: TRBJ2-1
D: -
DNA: TGCGCCAGCAGCCAAGTTGGCCTCGTTTTTACGCAGTTCTTC
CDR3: CASSQVGLVFTQFF

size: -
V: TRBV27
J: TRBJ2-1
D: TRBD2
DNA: TGTGCCAGCAGTTCCGCCGGACTAGCGTATGTTGAGCAGTTCTTC
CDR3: CASSSAGLAYVEQFF

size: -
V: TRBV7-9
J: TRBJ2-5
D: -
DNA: TGTGCCAGCAGCATAATAAAAGAGACCCAGTACTTC
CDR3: CASSIIKETQYF

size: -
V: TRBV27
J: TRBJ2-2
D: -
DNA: TGTGCCAGCAGTTTCCAGGGAAACACCGGGGAGCTGTTTTTT
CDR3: CASSFQGNTGELFF

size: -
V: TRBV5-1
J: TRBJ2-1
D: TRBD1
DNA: TGCGCCAGCAGCTCCGGGACAGGCTACAATGAGCAGTTCTTC
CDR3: CASSSGTGYNEQFF

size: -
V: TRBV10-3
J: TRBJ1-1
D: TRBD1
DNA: TGTGCCGGCAAGAGGGACAGGGCGAACACTGAAGCTTTCTTT
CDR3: CAGKRDRANTEAFF

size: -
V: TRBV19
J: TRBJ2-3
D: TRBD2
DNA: TGTGCCAGTAGTGGGGACACTAGCGGGGGGGCAGATACGCAGTATTTT
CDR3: CASSGDTSGGADTQYF

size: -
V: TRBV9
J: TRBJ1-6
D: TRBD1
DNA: TGTGCCAGCAGCGTCTCATCAGGACAGGGGGCATATTCACCCCTCCACTTT
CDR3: CASSVSSGQGAYSPLHF

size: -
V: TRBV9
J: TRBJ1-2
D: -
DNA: TGTGCCAGCAGCGTAACGGTCGAGGACCAGGGCTACACCTTC
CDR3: CASSVTVEDQGYTF

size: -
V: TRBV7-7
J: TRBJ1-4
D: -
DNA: TGTGCCAGCAGCTTAACAGTTGGGACTAATGAAAAACTGTTTTTT
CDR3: CASSLTVGTNEKLFF

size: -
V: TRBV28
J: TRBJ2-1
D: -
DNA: TGTGCCAGCAGTTCTAGCAGGCAGTTCTTC
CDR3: CASSSSRQFF

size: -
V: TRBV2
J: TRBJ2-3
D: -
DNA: TGTGCCAGCAGTCCGGACAGACCCCGCACAGATACGCAGTATTTT
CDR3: CASSPDRPRTDTQYF

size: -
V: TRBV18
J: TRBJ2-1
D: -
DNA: TGTGCCAGCTCATGGTACAATGAGCAGTTCTTC
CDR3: CASSWYNEQFF

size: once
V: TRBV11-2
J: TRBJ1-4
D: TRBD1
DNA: TGTGCCAGCAGCTCCCGACAGGGTTCTAATGAAAAACTGTTTTTT
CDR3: CASSSRQGSNEKLFF

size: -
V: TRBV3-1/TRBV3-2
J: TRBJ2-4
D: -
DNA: TGTGCCAGCAGCCAAGTTACCGTAGGCGGGACGTACTTC
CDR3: CASSQVTVGGTYF

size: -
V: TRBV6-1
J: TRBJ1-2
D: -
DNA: TGTGCCAGCAGTGAAAATTCAGGATATGGCTACACCTTC
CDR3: CASSENSGYGYTF

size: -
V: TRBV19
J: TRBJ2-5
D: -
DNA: TGTGCCAGTAGTCCACGAGCGGTTATCCAAGAGACCCAGTACTTC
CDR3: CASSPRAVIQETQYF